This T cell receptor (beta chain) was captured by sequencing in a study of metastatic and nonmetastatic thyroid tumors. Overall study context: Thyroid patients, malignant and benign, had repertoires compared across blood and tumor or nodule tissue. Study results and limitations: Malignant tumors reportedly showed significantly higher TCR beta diversity than benign nodules in both blood and tumor.

Original processing notes: The authors used CDR3 differences across clinicopathological groups to build a distant-metastasis classifier for papillary thyroid cancer. TCRdb re-analyzed the PCR reads using MiXCR. TCRdb, not the authors, supplied the V and J calls. The sample holds about 19,000 clones, 36% seen once. The sample holds one count of this clone. No antigen is known for it. All patients were treatment-naive before thyroid surgery. Germline V lookup: CDR1 LGHNT, CDR2 FRNRAP. The CDR3 runs to 21 residues. The ends lost 2 bases at V and 1 base at J; junction bases unmatched: 15. Sequences were obtained from tumor tissue. The clonotype originates from a female donor with papillary thyroid cancer or a benign thyroid nodule (not recorded which). Some clones in this sample may be carry-over from other donors' samples. This chain connects TRBV12-5 to TRBJ2-1; TRBD2 matches at 12 bases. In DNA form, the CDR3 reads TGTGCTAGTGGTTTGCGGTTCCTGGGACTAGCGGGTGCGGAGTCCTACAATGAGCAGTTCTTC. This encodes CASGLRFLGLAGAESYNEQFF.